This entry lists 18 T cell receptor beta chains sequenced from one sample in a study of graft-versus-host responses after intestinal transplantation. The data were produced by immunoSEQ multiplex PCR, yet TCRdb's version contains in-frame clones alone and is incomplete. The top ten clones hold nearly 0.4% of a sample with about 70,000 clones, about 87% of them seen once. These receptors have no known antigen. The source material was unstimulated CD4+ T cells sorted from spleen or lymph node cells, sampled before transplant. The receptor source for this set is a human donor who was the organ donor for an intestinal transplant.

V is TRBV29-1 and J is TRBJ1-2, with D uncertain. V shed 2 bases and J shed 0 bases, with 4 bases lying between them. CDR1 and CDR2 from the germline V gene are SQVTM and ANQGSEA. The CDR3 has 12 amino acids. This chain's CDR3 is CSVETANYGYTF. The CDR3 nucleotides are TGCAGCGTTGAAACGGCTAACTATGGCTACACCTTC.

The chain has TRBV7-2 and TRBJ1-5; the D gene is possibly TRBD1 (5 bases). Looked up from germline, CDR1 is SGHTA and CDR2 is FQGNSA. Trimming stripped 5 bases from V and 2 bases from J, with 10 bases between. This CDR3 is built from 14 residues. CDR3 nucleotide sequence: TGTGCCAGCAGCCCGAGACAGCGCAATCAGCCCCAGCATTTT. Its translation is CASSPRQRNQPQHF.

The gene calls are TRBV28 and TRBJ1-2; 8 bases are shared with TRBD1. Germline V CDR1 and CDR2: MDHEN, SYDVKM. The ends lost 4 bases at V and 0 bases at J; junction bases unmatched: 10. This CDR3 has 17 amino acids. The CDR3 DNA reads TGTGCCAGCAGTTCATCTGGACAGGGCCCCGCTAACTATGGCTACACCTTC. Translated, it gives CASSSSGQGPANYGYTF.

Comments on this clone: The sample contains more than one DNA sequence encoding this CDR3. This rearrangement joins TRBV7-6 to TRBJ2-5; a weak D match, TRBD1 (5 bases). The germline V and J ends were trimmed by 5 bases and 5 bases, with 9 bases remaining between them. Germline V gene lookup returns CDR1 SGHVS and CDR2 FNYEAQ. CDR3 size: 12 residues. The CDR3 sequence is CASSLNRETQYF. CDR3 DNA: TGTGCCAGCAGCCTTAACAGGGAGACCCAGTACTTC.

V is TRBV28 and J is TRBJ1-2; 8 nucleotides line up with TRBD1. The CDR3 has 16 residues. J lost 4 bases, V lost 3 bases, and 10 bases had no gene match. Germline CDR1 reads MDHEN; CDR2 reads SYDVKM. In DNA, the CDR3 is TGTGCCAGCAGTTTTCCCGGACAGGGTGGGGGCTATGGCTACACCTTC. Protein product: CASSFPGQGGGYGYTF.

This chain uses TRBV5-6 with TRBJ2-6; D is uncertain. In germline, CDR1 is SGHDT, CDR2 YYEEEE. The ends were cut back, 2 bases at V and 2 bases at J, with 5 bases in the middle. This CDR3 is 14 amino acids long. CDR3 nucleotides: TGTGCCAGCAGCTTTCGAGCTGGGGCCAACGTCCTGACTTTC. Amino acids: CASSFRAGANVLTF.

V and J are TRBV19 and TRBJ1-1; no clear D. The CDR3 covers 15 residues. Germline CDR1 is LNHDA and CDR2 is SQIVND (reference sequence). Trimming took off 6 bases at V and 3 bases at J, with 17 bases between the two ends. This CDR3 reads CASRQVERLDTEAFF. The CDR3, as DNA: TGTGCCAGTAGACAAGTCGAGCGACTAGACACTGAAGCTTTCTTT.

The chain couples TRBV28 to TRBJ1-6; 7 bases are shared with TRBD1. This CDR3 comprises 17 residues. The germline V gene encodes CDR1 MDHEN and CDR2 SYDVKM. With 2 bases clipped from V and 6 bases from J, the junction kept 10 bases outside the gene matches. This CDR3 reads CASSLRLYRGSNSPLHF. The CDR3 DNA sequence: TGTGCCAGCAGTTTAAGGCTATACAGGGGAAGTAATTCACCCCTCCACTTT. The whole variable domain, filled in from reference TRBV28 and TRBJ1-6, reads DVKVTQSSRYLVKRTGEKVFLECVQDMDHENMFWYRQDPGLGLRLIYFSYDVKMKEKGDIPEGYSVSREKKERFSLILESASTNQTSMYLCASSLRLYRGSNSPLHFGNGTRLTVT.

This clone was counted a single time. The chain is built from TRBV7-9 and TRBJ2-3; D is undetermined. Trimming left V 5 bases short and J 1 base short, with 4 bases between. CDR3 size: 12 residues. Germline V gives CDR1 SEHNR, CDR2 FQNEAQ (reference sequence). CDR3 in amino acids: CASSRGTDTQYF. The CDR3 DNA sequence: TGTGCCAGCAGCCGTGGCACAGATACGCAGTATTTT.

The DNA for the CDR3 is TGTGCCAGCAGTTCCCCTGTTGCGGGGGGGCTTTATACGCAGTATTTT. It translates to CASSSPVAGGLYTQYF. The rearrangement joins TRBV28 to TRBJ2-3; 9 nucleotides agree with TRBD2. Germline values: CDR1 MDHEN, CDR2 SYDVKM. CDR3 size: 16 residues. V lost 4 bases to trimming and J lost 7 bases; unmatched junction nucleotides: 12.

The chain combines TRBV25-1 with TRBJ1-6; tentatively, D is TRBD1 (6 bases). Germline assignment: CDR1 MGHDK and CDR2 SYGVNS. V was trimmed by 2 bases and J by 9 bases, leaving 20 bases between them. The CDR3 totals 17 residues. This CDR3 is CASSEPPFGGLGSPLHF. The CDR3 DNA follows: TGTGCCAGCAGTGAACCTCCCTTCGGGGGGCTAGGTTCACCCCTCCACTTT.

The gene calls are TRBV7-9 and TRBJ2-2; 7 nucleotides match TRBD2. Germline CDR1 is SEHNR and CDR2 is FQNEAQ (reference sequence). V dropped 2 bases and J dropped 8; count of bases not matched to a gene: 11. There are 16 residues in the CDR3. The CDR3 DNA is TGTGCCAGCAGCTTATCCAGCGGGGCGCCGGGGGGGGAGCTGTTTTTT. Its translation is CASSLSSGAPGGELFF.

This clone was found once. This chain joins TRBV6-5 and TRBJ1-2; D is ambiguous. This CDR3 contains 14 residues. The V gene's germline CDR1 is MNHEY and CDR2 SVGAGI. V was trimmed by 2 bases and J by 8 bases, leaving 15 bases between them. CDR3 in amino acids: CASSYNVREAGYTF. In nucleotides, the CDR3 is TGTGCCAGCAGTTACAATGTGAGGGAAGCCGGCTACACCTTC.

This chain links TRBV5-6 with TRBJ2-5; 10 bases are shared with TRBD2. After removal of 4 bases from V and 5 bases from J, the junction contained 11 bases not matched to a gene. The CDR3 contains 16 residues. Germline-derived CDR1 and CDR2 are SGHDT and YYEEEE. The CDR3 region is CASSGLTSGFRETQYF. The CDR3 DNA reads TGTGCCAGCAGCGGACTGACTAGCGGGTTTCGGGAGACCCAGTACTTC.

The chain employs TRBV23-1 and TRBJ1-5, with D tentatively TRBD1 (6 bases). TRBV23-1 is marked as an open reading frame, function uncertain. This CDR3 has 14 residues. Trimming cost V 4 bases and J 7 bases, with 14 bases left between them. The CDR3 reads CASSLPGARQPQHF. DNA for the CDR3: TGCGCCAGCAGTCTGCCAGGGGCGCGACAGCCCCAGCATTTT.

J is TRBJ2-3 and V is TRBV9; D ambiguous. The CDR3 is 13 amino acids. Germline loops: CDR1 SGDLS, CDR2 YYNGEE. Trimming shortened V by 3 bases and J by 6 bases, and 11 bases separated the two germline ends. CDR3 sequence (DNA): TGTGCCAGCAGCGGTCTGTCTATCGATACGCAGTATTTT. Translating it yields CASSGLSIDTQYF.

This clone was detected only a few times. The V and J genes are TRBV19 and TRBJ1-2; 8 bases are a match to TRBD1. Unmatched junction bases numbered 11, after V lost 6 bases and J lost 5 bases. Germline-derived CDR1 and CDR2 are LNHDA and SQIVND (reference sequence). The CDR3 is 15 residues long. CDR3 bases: TGTGCCAGTAGCCCGAAAGGACAGGGCCTTTATGGCTACACCTTC. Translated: CASSPKGQGLYGYTF.

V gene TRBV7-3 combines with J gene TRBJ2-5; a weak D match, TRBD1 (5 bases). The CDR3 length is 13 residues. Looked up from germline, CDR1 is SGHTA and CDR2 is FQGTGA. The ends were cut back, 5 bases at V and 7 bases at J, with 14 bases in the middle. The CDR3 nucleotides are TGTGCCAGCAGCAGCGCAGGGCAGGGGACCCAGTACTTC. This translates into CASSSAGQGTQYF.